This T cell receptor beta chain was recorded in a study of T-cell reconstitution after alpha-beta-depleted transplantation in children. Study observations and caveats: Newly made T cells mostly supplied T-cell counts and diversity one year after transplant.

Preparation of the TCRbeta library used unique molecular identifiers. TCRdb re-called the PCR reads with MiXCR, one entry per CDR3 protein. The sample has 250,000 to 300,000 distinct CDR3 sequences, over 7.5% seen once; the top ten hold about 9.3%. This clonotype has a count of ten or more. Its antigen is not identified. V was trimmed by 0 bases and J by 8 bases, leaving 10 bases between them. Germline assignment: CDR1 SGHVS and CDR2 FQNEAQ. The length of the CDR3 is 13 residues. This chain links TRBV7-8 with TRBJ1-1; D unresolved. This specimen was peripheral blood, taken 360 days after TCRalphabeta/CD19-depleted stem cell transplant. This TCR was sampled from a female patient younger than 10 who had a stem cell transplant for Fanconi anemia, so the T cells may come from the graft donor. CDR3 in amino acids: CASSLAPRFEAFF. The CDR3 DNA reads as TGTGCCAGCAGCTTAGCGCCCAGGTTCGAAGCTTTCTTT.